A selection of T cell receptor beta chains follows, all from one sample in a study of technical replicates of blood from four donors. The assay was immunoSEQ multiplex PCR, and TCRdb's table has in-frame clones only and misses some. The table records tens of thousands of clones, around 96% of them present only once. Material for sequencing was T cells isolated from PBMCs. These receptors were collected from a human donor in good health. The CDR3 runs from the conserved cysteine through the conserved F or W. The D gene is left open where the match is weak. Part of the rows lack a size; the others show once, few, many or a class for expanded clones.

v_gene	d_gene	j_gene	len	abundance	CDR3nt	CDR3aa
TRBV27	NA	TRBJ1-3	13	NA	TGTGCCAGCAGACAGTCCTCTGGAAACACCATATATTTT	CASRQSSGNTIYF
TRBV29-1	TRBD1	TRBJ1-4	13	NA	TGCAGCGCTAGACAGGGATTTAATGAAAAACTGTTTTTT	CSARQGFNEKLFF
TRBV21-1	NA	TRBJ1-2	15	once	TGTGCCAGCAGCAATGGAGGTGTGGAGGGTTATGGCTACACCTTC	CASSNGGVEGYGYTF
TRBV10-3	TRBD1	TRBJ2-5	13	NA	TGTGCCATCAGGGGGACAGTCCAAGAGACCCAGTACTTC	CAIRGTVQETQYF
TRBV5-1	TRBD2	TRBJ2-1	14	NA	TGCGCCAGCAGTCCGGGGGGGCTCTACAATGAGCAGTTCTTC	CASSPGGLYNEQFF
TRBV2	TRBD2	TRBJ2-7	15	NA	TGTGCCAGCAGACTAGCGGGAGGGCCGGGGTACGAGCAGTACTTC	CASRLAGGPGYEQYF
TRBV5-6	NA	TRBJ2-3	16	NA	TGTGCCAGCACCGAAAAGGGGGGGCGACACACAGATACGCAGTATTTT	CASTEKGGRHTDTQYF
TRBV5-1	NA	TRBJ2-1	14	NA	TGCGCCAGCAGCTTGATGGCAGGCTACAATGAGCAGTTCTTC	CASSLMAGYNEQFF
TRBV11-2	TRBD2	TRBJ2-1	16	NA	TGTGCCAGCAGCGGGGGGGGACTAGCGGATTACAATGAGCAGTTCTTC	CASSGGGLADYNEQFF
TRBV4-1	NA	TRBJ2-5	17	NA	TGCGCCAGCAGCCAAGATGCAGGGGGGTCACATAGAGAGACCCAGTACTTC	CASSQDAGGSHRETQYF
TRBV6-5	NA	TRBJ2-7	11	NA	TGTGCCAGCACTCGAGGCGACGAGCAGTACTTC	CASTRGDEQYF
TRBV5-1	TRBD1	TRBJ1-4	16	NA	TGCGCCAGCAGCCACAGGGGCCTCGCAACTAATGAAAAACTGTTTTTT	CASSHRGLATNEKLFF
TRBV19	TRBD1	TRBJ1-1	14	NA	TGTGCCAGTTCTCGACAGGGCGGGAACACTGAAGCTTTCTTT	CASSRQGGNTEAFF
TRBV19	TRBD1	TRBJ1-2	17	NA	TGTGCCAGTAGTATTCTTTCGGGTTTTGCGGCAGGGGGTGGCTACACCTTC	CASSILSGFAAGGGYTF
TRBV20-1	NA	TRBJ1-1	9	few	TGCAGTGCTCAGGGAGAAGCTTTCTTT	CSAQGEAFF
TRBV29-1	TRBD1	TRBJ2-1	15	NA	TGCAGCGCGTCAAGAGGACAGGGGATTGTTAATGAGCAGTTCTTC	CSASRGQGIVNEQFF
TRBV7-9	NA	TRBJ1-5	13	few	TGTGCCAGCAGCTTACAGGGCAATCAGCCCCAGCATTTT	CASSLQGNQPQHF
TRBV6-5	NA	TRBJ1-1	14	NA	TGTGCCAGCAGTTACGTTTTGGGGGCGGGTGAAGCTTTCTTT	CASSYVLGAGEAFF
TRBV6-5	NA	TRBJ2-1	15	NA	TGTGCCAGCAGTTACTCGATGTCACGGTCGCATGAGCAGTTCTTC	CASSYSMSRSHEQFF
TRBV7-9	NA	TRBJ2-3	13	NA	TGTGCCAGCAGCCCCACGGGGATTCATACGCAGTATTTT	CASSPTGIHTQYF
TRBV7-9	TRBD1	TRBJ2-5	14	once	TGTGCCAGCAGCTGGGGACAGGGGGAAGAGACCCAGTACTTC	CASSWGQGEETQYF
TRBV7-9	TRBD1	TRBJ1-2	15	NA	TGTGCCAGCAGCGCCGGACAGGTGCCTAACTATGGCTACACCTTC	CASSAGQVPNYGYTF
TRBV28	NA	TRBJ2-7	9	NA	TGTGCCAGCAACTTTGAGCAGTACTTC	CASNFEQYF
TRBV7-9	NA	TRBJ1-1	14	NA	TGTGCCAGCAGCTTATCCGGTGAGAACACTGAAGCTTTCTTT	CASSLSGENTEAFF
TRBV4-1	TRBD2	TRBJ2-1	15	NA	TGCGCCAGCAGCCAAGCGGGGGGAATTCACAATGAGCAGTTCTTC	CASSQAGGIHNEQFF
TRBV11-2	TRBD2	TRBJ2-2	19	NA	TGTGCCAGCAGCTTAGACGGACTAGCGGGAGGGTCTGAACCCGGGGAGCTGTTTTTT	CASSLDGLAGGSEPGELFF
TRBV9	NA	TRBJ2-2	14	NA	TGTGCCAGCAGCACCCGAACAGGGACCGGGGAGCTGTTTTTT	CASSTRTGTGELFF
TRBV5-4	NA	TRBJ2-3	12	NA	TGTGCCAGCACAGGGGTCACAGATACGCAGTATTTT	CASTGVTDTQYF
TRBV29-1	NA	TRBJ1-1	13	NA	TGCAGCGTTGAATCCGCGTCGAACACTGAAGCTTTCTTT	CSVESASNTEAFF
TRBV5-4	NA	TRBJ2-3	16	NA	TGTGCCAGCAGCTTGTTTACGGGGGTCCTCCCAGATACGCAGTATTTT	CASSLFTGVLPDTQYF
TRBV7-9	TRBD2	TRBJ2-7	13	once	TGTGCCATAGAGGCGGGAGGGCGCTACGAGCAGTACTTC	CAIEAGGRYEQYF
TRBV30	NA	TRBJ2-7	11	NA	TGTGCCTGGAGCAGGCGAGACGAGCAGTACTTC	CAWSRRDEQYF
TRBV15	NA	TRBJ2-1	13	NA	TGTGCCACCAGACAGGGTTTCTACAATGAGCAGTTCTTC	CATRQGFYNEQFF
TRBV2	TRBD2	TRBJ2-2	17	NA	TGTGCCAGCAGTCCGACTAGCGGGAGGGTGAACACCGGGGAGCTGTTTTTT	CASSPTSGRVNTGELFF
TRBV29-1	NA	TRBJ2-2	13	NA	TGCAGCGTTGGAAGCAGGGGCGCCGGGGAGCTGTTTTTT	CSVGSRGAGELFF
TRBV19	NA	TRBJ1-1	13	once	TGTGCCAGTCATTATCAGGGGAGAGGAAAAGCTTTCTTT	CASHYQGRGKAFF
TRBV6-5	NA	TRBJ1-2	15	NA	TGTGCCAGCAGTTACGGGGTTAGGGGTACCTATGGCTACACCTTC	CASSYGVRGTYGYTF
TRBV10-3	TRBD1	TRBJ2-5	14	once	TGTGCCATCGCCGGGGGACAGGGATCAGAGACCCAGTACTTC	CAIAGGQGSETQYF
TRBV11-3	TRBD1	TRBJ1-1	13	NA	TGTGCCAGCAGTACAGGGGGAGGGACTGAAGCTTTCTTT	CASSTGGGTEAFF
TRBV7-9	NA	TRBJ2-1	11	NA	TGTGCCAGCAGCCCCTCCGGTGAGCAGTTCTTC	CASSPSGEQFF
TRBV5-8	NA	TRBJ1-5	15	NA	TGTGCCAGCAGCTTGGGCAGGTATAGCAATCAGCCCCAGCATTTT	CASSLGRYSNQPQHF
TRBV6-5	TRBD1	TRBJ1-2	12	NA	TGTGCCAGCAGTCCGGACAGGGTCGGCTACACCTTC	CASSPDRVGYTF
TRBV15	TRBD1	TRBJ1-5	14	NA	TGTGCCACCAGCACCGACAGGGGAAGACAGCCCCAGCATTTT	CATSTDRGRQPQHF
TRBV10-3	TRBD1	TRBJ1-5	14	NA	TGTGCCATCGGACCCGGGACAGAAAATCAGCCCCAGCATTTT	CAIGPGTENQPQHF
TRBV28	TRBD1	TRBJ1-5	18	NA	TGTGCCAGCAGCCAGGGGACAGCCACCCTCTATAGCAATCAGCCCCAGCATTTT	CASSQGTATLYSNQPQHF
TRBV19	NA	TRBJ2-7	16	NA	TGTGCCAGTAGTATAGATTCTGGGCCGAGCTCCTACGAGCAGTACTTC	CASSIDSGPSSYEQYF
TRBV9	NA	TRBJ2-1	16	NA	TGTGCCAGCAGCGCCTTTTTGACTCGAACCTACAATGAGCAGTTCTTC	CASSAFLTRTYNEQFF
TRBV7-9	NA	TRBJ1-2	14	NA	TGTGCCAGCAGCACGGTGACATCTAACTATGGCTACACCTTC	CASSTVTSNYGYTF
TRBV5-1	TRBD2	TRBJ2-1	14	NA	TGCGCCAGCAGCATCAGCGGGGGAGACAATGAGCAGTTCTTC	CASSISGGDNEQFF
TRBV11-2	TRBD1	TRBJ1-1	13	NA	TGTGCCAGCAGCCGCGACAGGGACACTGAAGCTTTCTTT	CASSRDRDTEAFF
TRBV19	TRBD1	TRBJ2-2	13	NA	TGTGCCAGTAGTGAAGGACAGGGTAGGGTAGTGTTTTTT	CASSEGQGRVVFF